This T cell receptor beta chain was observed in a study of cytomegalovirus exposure and HLA in healthy donors. This clone has a handful of counts. Its target is not known. The germline CDR1 and CDR2 sequences are SGHTA and FQGNSA. This CDR3 comprises 16 residues. Trimming took off 5 bases at V and 9 bases at J, with 23 bases between the two ends. The PCR had 60 Vbeta and 13 Jbeta primers. Sequencing used immunoSEQ multiplex PCR; TCRdb keeps in-frame clones, though not all of them. The sample contains 80,000 or so clones, roughly 75% of which appear only once. Study-level results: Listed as cytomegalovirus-associated were 164 TCR beta chains.

Material for sequencing was PBMCs. The TCR originated in a middle-aged woman in good health and CMV-seronegative. The genes are TRBV7-2 and TRBJ2-1, with D maybe TRBD2 (6 bases). CDR3 in amino acids: CASSPRAHPYGSEQFF. CDR3 DNA sequence: TGTGCCAGCAGCCCTAGGGCCCACCCCTACGGGAGTGAGCAGTTCTTC. Variable domain in full (rest from reference TRBV7-2 and TRBJ2-1): GAGVSQSPSNKVTEKGKDVELRCDPISGHTALYWYRQSLGQGLEFLIYFQGNSAPDKSGLPSDRFSAERTGGSVSTLTIQRTQQEDSAVYLCASSPRAHPYGSEQFFGPGTRLTVL.